A single sample is the source of the 31 T cell receptor beta chains below, sequenced in a study of blood T cell repertoires in COVID-19. This table comes from immunoSEQ multiplex PCR, and its TCRdb copy is limited to in-frame clones, with some not included. The data show 400,000 to 550,000 clones, with roughly 89% seen just once and roughly 4.3% held by the top ten. Sequenced input: peripheral blood. These receptors were obtained from a woman in her twenties or thirties with acute or convalescent COVID-19.

For the CDR3, the DNA is TGTGCCAGCAGCCAATGGACAGAAACCTACGAGCAGTACTTC. Its protein product is CASSQWTETYEQYF. The chain has TRBV14 and TRBJ2-7; D might be TRBD1 (6 bases). V lost 2 bases and J 2 bases, leaving 10 bases between the germline ends. This CDR3 has 14 residues. Per germline, CDR1 SGHDN and CDR2 FVKESK.

The chain has TRBV19 and TRBJ1-2; D not certain. Germline CDR1 is LNHDA and CDR2 is SQIVND (reference sequence). Trimming removed 1 base at V and 2 bases at J, with 8 bases between. This CDR3 region has 14 residues. The CDR3 coding sequence is TGTGCCAGTAGTATAGTTGGCGGAAACTATGGCTACACCTTC. Translated: CASSIVGGNYGYTF.

V gene TRBV2 combines with J gene TRBJ1-1, with 9 bases lining up with TRBD1. Germline V CDR1 and CDR2: SNHLY, FYNNEI. With V trimmed by 4 bases and J by 4 bases, 10 bases remained unmatched. The CDR3 spans 16 residues. The CDR3 protein is CASSVQGAMATTEAFF. CDR3 bases: TGTGCCAGCAGTGTACAGGGGGCTATGGCCACCACTGAAGCTTTCTTT.

The chain links TRBV20-1 to TRBJ1-6; D gene uncertain. The V end was cut by 3 bases, the J end by 7 bases, with 16 bases between. This CDR3 has 15 amino acids. Germline CDR1 DFQATT, CDR2 SNEGSKA (reference sequence). The CDR3 DNA is TGCAGTGCTAGTCGAACTTTGGCAGGAAATTCACCCCTCCACTTT. Its translation: CSASRTLAGNSPLHF.

The V and J genes are TRBV6-1 and TRBJ2-1; a weak D match, TRBD2 (5 bases). Trimming removed 2 bases from V and 4 bases from J, with 12 bases in between. Germline CDR1 and CDR2: MNHNS and SASEGT. This CDR3 has 15 amino acids. The DNA for the CDR3 is TGTGCCAGCAGTGAAATCTTGGGAGATTACAATGAGCAGTTCTTC. Protein: CASSEILGDYNEQFF.

J is TRBJ2-5 and V is TRBV7-9, with D perhaps TRBD2 (5 bases). Looked up from germline, CDR1 is SEHNR and CDR2 is FQNEAQ (reference sequence). Trimming cost V 8 bases and J 5 bases, with 12 bases left between them. The CDR3 covers 12 residues. CDR3 region: CASSRGWETQYF. The CDR3 DNA sequence: TGTGCCAGCTCTCGGGGTTGGGAGACCCAGTACTTC.

CDR3 protein: CASSLGASGGSTDTQYF. The CDR3 DNA sequence: TGTGCCAGCAGCTTAGGTGCTAGCGGGGGAAGCACAGATACGCAGTATTTT. The V call is TRBV7-9, the J call TRBJ2-3; 10 bases align to TRBD2. This CDR3 has 17 residues. The germline V gene encodes CDR1 SEHNR and CDR2 FQNEAQ (reference sequence). Unmatched junction bases numbered 4, after V lost 1 base and J lost 0 bases.

The chain combines TRBV2 with TRBJ1-1; D not certain. In germline, CDR1 is SNHLY, CDR2 FYNNEI. Trimming took 9 bases from V and 3 from J, leaving 14 bases between them. This CDR3 contains 13 residues. CDR3 coding DNA: TGTGCCAGTTTCCCCGAGGGTGACACTGAAGCTTTCTTT. Its translation is CASFPEGDTEAFF. The entire variable domain, with the rest obtained from reference TRBV2 and TRBJ1-1, is as follows: EPEVTQTPSHQVTQMGQEVILRCVPISNHLYFYWYRQILGQKVEFLVSFYNNEISEKSEIFDDQFSVERPDGSNFTLKIRSTKLEDSAMYFCASFPEGDTEAFFGQGTRLTVV.

V and J are TRBV18 and TRBJ1-1, with D hard to call. The V and J ends lost 0 bases and 5 bases respectively, with 16 bases between them. The CDR3 contains 16 residues. The germline gives CDR1 KGHSH, CDR2 LQKENI. CDR3 sequence: CASSPPLTIRRTEAFF. In DNA form, the CDR3 reads TGTGCCAGCTCACCACCGCTGACTATTAGGAGGACTGAAGCTTTCTTT.

The rearrangement links TRBV11-2 to TRBJ1-4; maybe TRBD1 (5 bases). Trimming removed 2 bases at V and 7 bases at J, with 11 bases between. The germline V gene encodes CDR1 SGHAT and CDR2 FQNNGV. The CDR3 spans 14 residues. The CDR3 protein is CASSLRGVGEKLFF. Here the CDR3 DNA reads TGTGCCAGCAGCTTAAGGGGTGTTGGTGAAAAACTGTTTTTT.

Points on this clone: Distinct nucleotide sequences in the sample also encode this CDR3. DNA for the CDR3: TGTGCCAGCAGTGGGACAGGGGGAAGTCAGCCCCAGCATTTT. Translated, it gives CASSGTGGSQPQHF. The rearrangement links TRBV2 to TRBJ1-5, with TRBD1 matching over 10 bases. Germline trimming cut 4 bases from V and 6 bases from J; bases unmatched to any gene: 3. CDR3 length equals 14 residues. CDR1 and CDR2 (germline): SNHLY, FYNNEI.

The chain combines TRBV4-2 with TRBJ1-2; a possible D gene is TRBD1 (5 bases). Germline V gene data show CDR1 as LGHNA and CDR2 as YNFKEQ. V was pared by 6 bases and J by 4 bases, with 9 bases between. The CDR3 extends over 12 amino acids. CDR3 protein: CASSPGIYGYTF. Here the CDR3 DNA reads TGTGCCAGCAGTCCAGGGATCTATGGCTACACCTTC.

This clone was recorded a few times. The V call is TRBV28, the J call TRBJ1-5; D is uncertain. Germline loops: CDR1 MDHEN, CDR2 SYDVKM. With 8 bases removed from V and 9 bases from J, the gap between germline ends came to 17 bases. The CDR3 spans 13 residues. The CDR3 region is CASSLGKGRPQHF. In DNA form, the CDR3 reads TGTGCCAGCTCCCTTGGGAAAGGGAGGCCCCAGCATTTT.

The genes are TRBV15 and TRBJ2-7, with D possibly TRBD1 on 6 matching bases. Looked up from germline, CDR1 is LNHNV and CDR2 is YYDKDF (reference sequence). V gave up 0 bases and J gave up 0 bases, with 9 bases separating them. The CDR3 totals 15 residues. CDR3 loop: CATSRDDRFSYEQYF. CDR3 bases: TGTGCCACCAGCAGAGATGACAGGTTCTCCTACGAGCAGTACTTC.

The chain joins TRBV10-3 to TRBJ2-1; 8 bases match TRBD2. Germline V gene lookup returns CDR1 ENHRY and CDR2 SYGVKD. Trimming cost V 5 bases and J 4 bases; bases outside gene matches: 7. The CDR3 covers 15 residues. The CDR3 DNA follows: TGTGCCATCAGTCCTTCGTCGGGGGGGTACAATGAGCAGTTCTTC. Protein: CAISPSSGGYNEQFF.

This clone appeared a few times. This rearrangement joins TRBV5-4 to TRBJ1-2; D is perhaps TRBD1 (6 bases). The length of the CDR3 is 14 residues. Trimming left V 4 bases short and J 5 bases short, with 15 bases between. The germline CDR1 and CDR2 sequences are SGHNT and YYREEE (reference sequence). The CDR3 loop reads CASSMGVGGYGYTF. For the CDR3, the DNA is TGTGCCAGCAGCATGGGCGTAGGGGGTTATGGCTACACCTTC.

This chain joins TRBV2 and TRBJ2-5; D not resolved. With 6 bases removed from V and 1 base from J, the gap between germline ends came to 12 bases. The CDR3 length is 14 residues. Germline V gives CDR1 SNHLY, CDR2 FYNNEI. CDR3 region: CASRPDWIQETQYF. CDR3 nucleotides: TGTGCCAGCAGACCCGACTGGATCCAAGAGACCCAGTACTTC. Filled out from reference TRBV2 and TRBJ2-5, the complete variable domain reads EPEVTQTPSHQVTQMGQEVILRCVPISNHLYFYWYRQILGQKVEFLVSFYNNEISEKSEIFDDQFSVERPDGSNFTLKIRSTKLEDSAMYFCASRPDWIQETQYFGPGTRLLVL.

This chain connects TRBV2 to TRBJ2-7; 7 bases are shared with TRBD1. The ends lost 3 bases at V and 4 bases at J; junction bases unmatched: 9. Looked up from germline, CDR1 is SNHLY and CDR2 is FYNNEI. The CDR3 sequence is 15 residues long. The CDR3 bases are TGTGCCAGCAGTGACCGGTACAGGGGCGGTTACGAGCAGTACTTC. Residues: CASSDRYRGGYEQYF.

V and J are TRBV18 and TRBJ2-7; weak D call: TRBD1 (5 bases). With 6 bases removed from V and 6 bases from J, the gap between germline ends came to 12 bases. Germline V gene lookup returns CDR1 KGHSH and CDR2 LQKENI. CDR3 length equals 12 residues. This CDR3 is CASSRESGEQYF. Written as DNA, the CDR3 is TGTGCCAGCTCCAGGGAATCTGGCGAGCAGTACTTC.

This rearrangement joins TRBV7-9 to TRBJ2-7; 7 positions match TRBD1. The length of the CDR3 is 15 residues. V shed 0 bases, J shed 4 bases, and the junction held 6 bases outside the gene matches. Germline V CDR1 and CDR2: SEHNR, FQNEAQ (reference sequence). The chain's CDR3 is CASSLATGSLYEQYF. The CDR3 nucleotides are TGTGCCAGCAGCTTAGCGACAGGGTCTCTATACGAGCAGTACTTC.

CDR3 amino acids: CASSPLGDRVGTGELFF. For the CDR3, the DNA is TGTGCCAGTAGTCCTCTTGGGGACAGGGTTGGTACCGGGGAGCTGTTTTTT. The V gene is TRBV19, the J gene TRBJ2-2; TRBD1 agrees at 9 bases. The J segment lost 5 bases and the V segment lost 5 bases, leaving 12 bases of the junction unmatched. CDR3 size: 17 residues. The germline CDR1 and CDR2 sequences are LNHDA and SQIVND (reference sequence).

This CDR3 reads CASSQGWNTEAFF. In nucleotides, the CDR3 is TGTGCCAGCAGTCAGGGCTGGAACACTGAAGCTTTCTTT. The chain couples TRBV3-1 (or the pseudogene TRBV3-2) to TRBJ1-1, with TRBD1 as a possible D gene (5 bases). CDR1 and CDR2 from the germline V gene are LGHDT and YNNKEL (reference sequence). The CDR3 totals 13 residues. V shed 6 bases and J shed 1 base, with 9 bases lying between them.

V is TRBV7-2 and J is TRBJ2-7; TRBD2 matches at 8 bases. The V gene end was trimmed by 3 bases and the J gene end by 2 bases; junction bases not matched to a gene: 3. The CDR3 runs 14 residues. The V gene's germline CDR1 is SGHTA and CDR2 FQGNSA. The CDR3: CASSFDSGAYEQYF. The DNA of the CDR3 is TGTGCCAGCAGCTTTGATAGCGGGGCCTACGAGCAGTACTTC.

Regarding this clone: Other DNA sequences within the sample encode an identical CDR3. The chain employs TRBV5-1 and TRBJ1-6, with 9 bases lining up with TRBD1. CDR1 is SGHRS and CDR2 is YFSETQ in the germline V gene. The V and J ends lost 4 bases and 3 bases, in that order; junction bases with no gene match: 2. This CDR3 has 15 amino acids. CDR3 sequence: CASSPTGGYNSPLHF. The CDR3 DNA follows: TGCGCCAGCAGCCCGACAGGGGGCTATAATTCACCCCTCCACTTT.

This chain uses TRBV7-9 with TRBJ2-5; possible D gene TRBD2, 7 bases. The CDR3 is made up of 15 amino acids. The germline V gene encodes CDR1 SEHNR and CDR2 FQNEAQ (reference sequence). V gave up 5 bases and J gave up 5 bases, with 18 bases separating them. CDR3 amino acids: CASSAPGGRGETQYF. The CDR3 DNA reads as TGTGCCAGCAGCGCCCCAGGAGGGAGGGGGGAGACCCAGTACTTC.

V and J are TRBV24-1 and TRBJ1-1, with 7 bases that match TRBD1. The J segment lost 11 bases and the V segment lost 3 bases, leaving 11 bases of the junction unmatched. The CDR3 has 14 amino acids. Germline CDR1 reads KGHDR; CDR2 reads SFDVKD. The CDR3 loop reads CATSDPRGPWGAFF. The CDR3, as DNA: TGTGCCACCAGTGATCCGAGGGGGCCCTGGGGGGCTTTCTTT.

The CDR3, as DNA: TGTGCCAGCAGCTTCATTTTGCGAAGGGGGGACAGCGACACCGGGGAGCTGTTTTTT. It specifies CASSFILRRGDSDTGELFF. This sequence joins TRBV7-8 and TRBJ2-2; D is possibly TRBD1 (7 bases). Trimming left V 3 bases short and J 3 bases short, with 23 bases between. The CDR3 covers 19 residues. Germline CDR1 reads SGHVS; CDR2 reads FQNEAQ.

The J gene is TRBJ1-5, the V gene TRBV6-6; D gene unclear. The CDR3 has 13 residues. V dropped 2 bases and J dropped 5 bases, with 7 bases sitting between them. CDR1 is MNHNY, CDR2 SVGAGI, per germline (reference sequence). This CDR3 reads CASSYQEYQPQHF. CDR3 sequence (DNA): TGTGCCAGCAGTTACCAGGAATATCAGCCCCAGCATTTT.

This rearrangement joins TRBV15 to TRBJ1-5, with TRBD1 matching 8 bases. From germline, CDR1 is LNHNV and CDR2 YYDKDF (reference sequence). There are 20 residues in the CDR3. V gave up 0 bases and J gave up 3 bases; unmatched junction bases: 16. This CDR3 reads CATSRDNIIRTGQDNQPQHF. CDR3 coding DNA: TGTGCCACCAGCAGAGACAACATAATACGAACGGGACAGGACAATCAGCCCCAGCATTTT. Variable domain in full (rest from reference TRBV15 and TRBJ1-5): DAMVIQNPRYQVTQFGKPVTLSCSQTLNHNVMYWYQQKSSQAPKLLFHYYDKDFNNEADTPDNFQSRRPNTSFCFLDIRSPGLGDTAMYLCATSRDNIIRTGQDNQPQHFGDGTRLSIL.

This chain uses TRBV5-4 with TRBJ1-4; possibly TRBD1 for D (5 bases). From germline, CDR1 is SGHNT and CDR2 YYREEE (reference sequence). V was shortened by 0 bases and J by 8 bases, with 20 bases between the two germline ends. The CDR3 loop spans 17 amino acids. The CDR3 reads CASSLGPRGGVGEKLFF. DNA of the CDR3: TGTGCCAGCAGCTTGGGGCCACGGGGAGGGGTAGGAGAAAAACTGTTTTTT. Variable domain in full (rest from reference TRBV5-4 and TRBJ1-4): ETGVTQSPTHLIKTRGQQVTLRCSSQSGHNTVSWYQQALGQGPQFIFQYYREEENGRGNFPPRFSGLQFPNYSSELNVNALELDDSALYLCASSLGPRGGVGEKLFFGSGTQLSVL.

This clone occurred once. V gene TRBV2 combines with J gene TRBJ1-2; D may be TRBD1 (5 bases). CDR3 length: 13 amino acids. CDR1 is SNHLY and CDR2 is FYNNEI in the germline V gene. V lost 6 bases, J lost 4 bases, and 12 bases lay in between. In DNA form, the CDR3 reads TGTGCCAGCAGCACAGACAGTATCTATGGCTACACCTTC. Amino acids: CASSTDSIYGYTF.